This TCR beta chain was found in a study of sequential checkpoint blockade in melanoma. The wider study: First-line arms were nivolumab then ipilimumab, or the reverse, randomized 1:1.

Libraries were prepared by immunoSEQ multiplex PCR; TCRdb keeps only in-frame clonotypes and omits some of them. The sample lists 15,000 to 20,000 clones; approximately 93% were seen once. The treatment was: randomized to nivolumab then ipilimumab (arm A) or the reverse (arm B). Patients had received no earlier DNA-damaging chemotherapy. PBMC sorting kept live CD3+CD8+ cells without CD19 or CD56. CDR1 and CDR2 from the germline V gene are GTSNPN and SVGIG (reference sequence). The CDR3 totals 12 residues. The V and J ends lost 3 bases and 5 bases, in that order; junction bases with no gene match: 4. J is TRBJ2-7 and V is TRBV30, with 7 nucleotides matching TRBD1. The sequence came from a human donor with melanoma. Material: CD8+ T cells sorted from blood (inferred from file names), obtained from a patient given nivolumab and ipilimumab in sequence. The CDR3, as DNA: TGTGCCTGGAGCCCGGACAGGAACGAGCAGTACGTC. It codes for CAWSPDRNEQYV.